Sequencing of this T cell receptor (beta chain) was carried out in a study of CD8+ T cells in alopecia areata. Study outcomes and limitations: A single nonresponder leaves the baseline CD8+ expansion link to response uncertain. Amid tofacitinib therapy, many expanded lesional clones stayed present in scalp and blood. Clonality exceeded that of normal scalp in lesional scalp, most notably in alopecia totalis/universalis.

Treatment specified: oral pan-JAK inhibitor, 5-10 mg twice daily. From alopecia areata patients, lesional scalp punch biopsies and peripheral blood were collected. The authors extracted RNA and reverse transcribed it into cDNA as the sequencing template. Sequencing used immunoSEQ multiplex PCR; TCRdb keeps in-frame clones, though not all of them. Here the sample spans 150,000 to 200,000 clones, about 61% being singletons. CDR1 GTSNPN and CDR2 SVGIG come from the germline V gene (reference sequence). CDR3 length equals 11 residues. V lost 6 bases, J lost 12 bases, and 12 bases lay in between. With respect to this clone: Its antigen remains unknown.

This TCR was sampled from a human donor with alopecia areata. The source was CD4+ T cells sorted from blood, collected at approximately week 60, from a patient treated with tofacitinib. This rearrangement joins TRBV30 to TRBJ1-6, with D maybe TRBD1 (5 bases). The CDR3 region has the DNA TGTGCCTGTGGCAGGGATGGACCCCTCCACTTT. Its translation: CACGRDGPLHF.